These 28 T cell receptor beta chains were sequenced from one sample in a study of T cells in Graves' hyperthyroidism and ophthalmopathy. TCR beta CDR3 region amplification was performed from RNA transcripts. HTBI primers were employed in a first-round RT-PCR of the TCR CDR3. Via MiXCR, TCRdb re-called the multiplex PCR reads, giving one row per CDR3 protein. The sample shows over 650,000 distinct CDR3 sequences, around 15% of them seen only once. The source material was blood. Receptors originate from a man aged 18 to 29 with Graves' hyperthyroidism.

This clonotype was detected a few times. The gene calls are TRBV10-3 and TRBJ2-7; 7 bases fit TRBD1. Trimming at V came to 5 bases and at J to 1 base, leaving 5 bases not matched to a gene. Looked up from germline, CDR1 is ENHRY and CDR2 is SYGVKD. This CDR3 is built from 14 residues. The CDR3: CAISPTGSSYEQYF. CDR3 nucleotides: TGTGCCATCAGTCCGACAGGGTCGTCCTACGAGCAGTACTTC.

V is TRBV30 and J is TRBJ1-1; no reliable D call. V was clipped by 7 bases and J by 0 bases, with 12 bases between them. The CDR3 has 13 residues. The germline CDR1 and CDR2 sequences are GTSNPN and SVGIG (reference sequence). This chain's CDR3 is CASAPPMNTEAFF. The DNA of the CDR3 is TGTGCCTCCGCACCCCCCATGAACACTGAAGCTTTCTTT.

Ten or more counts support this clonotype. The chain joins TRBV12-3 or TRBV12-4 to TRBJ2-5; 11 bases align to TRBD2. V gave up 6 bases and J gave up 2 bases; unmatched junction bases: 5. The CDR3 totals 15 residues. The CDR3, as DNA: TGTGCCAGCAGCGACGGGACTAGCGGACAAGAGACCCAGTACTTC. Amino acids: CASSDGTSGQETQYF.

This clonotype was found many times. This chain uses TRBV12-3 or TRBV12-4 with TRBJ2-7, with 9 positions matching TRBD2. This CDR3 contains 15 residues. J lost 0 bases, V lost 4 bases, and 4 bases had no gene match. The CDR3 region has the DNA TGTGCCAGCAGTTCGAGTAGCGGGAGCTCCTACGAGCAGTACTTC. Its translation is CASSSSSGSSYEQYF.

This clonotype was seen many times. V usage is TRBV11-2 and J usage is TRBJ2-7, with D possibly being TRBD2 (6 bases). Trimming left V 5 bases short and J 7 bases short, with 21 bases between. The germline V gene has CDR1 SGHAT and CDR2 FQNNGV. This CDR3 comprises 15 residues. The CDR3: CASSPIAGRRGEQYF. The DNA of the CDR3 is TGTGCCAGCAGCCCGATAGCTGGGAGGAGAGGAGAGCAGTACTTC.

This clonotype has a count of ten or more. The chain is built from TRBV30 and TRBJ1-1; 11 nucleotides agree with TRBD1. The CDR3 is 13 amino acids. Germline CDR1 and CDR2: GTSNPN and SVGIG (reference sequence). Germline trimming cut 3 bases from V and 4 bases from J; bases unmatched to any gene: 1. The CDR3 spells CAWRGQGVTEAFF. The CDR3 nucleotides are TGTGCCTGGAGGGGACAGGGGGTCACTGAAGCTTTCTTT.

This clonotype was found a few times. The J gene is TRBJ2-1, the V gene TRBV20-1, with D tentatively TRBD2 (5 bases). The CDR3 is made up of 14 amino acids. Germline CDR1 DFQATT, CDR2 SNEGSKA (reference sequence). V dropped 6 bases and J dropped 2 bases, with 14 bases sitting between them. CDR3 DNA: TGCAGTGCGCCATTGTGGGAGCCCTACAATGAGCAGTTCTTC. Translated, it gives CSAPLWEPYNEQFF.

The chain couples TRBV9 to TRBJ1-2, with D possibly matching TRBD1 (6 bases). The CDR3 contains 15 residues. V gave up 2 bases and J gave up 2 bases, with 13 bases separating them. CDR1 SGDLS and CDR2 YYNGEE come from the germline V gene. CDR3 DNA sequence: TGTGCCAGCAGCGTTGGAGGCAGGGGAAACTATGGCTACACCTTC. Translation: CASSVGGRGNYGYTF.

This clonotype has a handful of counts. V gene TRBV28 combines with J gene TRBJ2-2; no firm D call. Per germline, CDR1 MDHEN and CDR2 SYDVKM. The CDR3 contains 15 residues. Trimming cost V 5 bases and J 4 bases, with 14 bases left between them. This CDR3 reads CASSPPAVGTGELFF. As DNA, the CDR3 is TGTGCCAGCAGTCCCCCCGCGGTGGGCACCGGGGAGCTGTTTTTT.

This chain connects TRBV6-1 to TRBJ1-3; D not certain. From germline, CDR1 is MNHNS and CDR2 SASEGT. The ends were cut back, 8 bases at V and 2 bases at J, with 13 bases in the middle. The CDR3 runs to 14 residues. The CDR3 here is CASASGLPGNTIYF. CDR3 coding DNA: TGTGCCAGCGCCTCGGGTCTTCCTGGAAACACCATATATTTT.

This clonotype was picked up many times. The chain has TRBV5-1 and TRBJ1-5; D gene uncertain. Germline CDR1 is SGHRS and CDR2 is YFSETQ. The V and J ends lost 2 bases and 5 bases respectively, with 8 bases between them. The CDR3 totals 13 residues. Here the CDR3 reads CASSFSVDQPQHF. CDR3 in DNA: TGCGCCAGCAGCTTCTCGGTCGATCAGCCCCAGCATTTT.

Only a few counts were recorded for this clonotype. A read error may be the cause here, since a much bigger clone is one base away. The chain joins TRBV2 to TRBJ1-2; D is undetermined. Germline assignment: CDR1 SNHLY and CDR2 FYNNEI. The CDR3 totals 12 residues. V shed 2 bases and J shed 6 bases, with 7 bases lying between them. This CDR3 is CASSEYTDGYTF. The CDR3 DNA reads TGTGCCAGCAGTGAATATACAGATGGCTACACCTTC.

This chain uses TRBV3-1 with TRBJ1-4, with a weak D call TRBD1 (5 bases). The CDR3 loop spans 16 amino acids. CDR1 LGHDT and CDR2 YNNKEL come from the germline V gene (reference sequence). V lost 1 base and J lost 4, with 13 bases in between. The CDR3: CASSQALTDRNEKLFF. CDR3 sequence (DNA): TGTGCCAGCAGCCAAGCTCTGACAGACCGTAATGAAAAACTGTTTTTT.

This clonotype was seen just once. The rearrangement uses TRBV6-2 or TRBV6-3 and TRBJ2-5; D is ambiguous. V shed 6 bases and J shed 5 bases, with 13 bases lying between them. The V gene's germline CDR1 is MNHEY and CDR2 SVGEGT. The CDR3 has 13 residues. Here the CDR3 DNA reads TGTGCCAGCAGAAGGATAGGATGGGAGACCCAGTACTTC. The encoded protein is CASRRIGWETQYF.

This clonotype has only a few counts. The chain is built from TRBV7-9 and TRBJ2-5; 11 nucleotides line up with TRBD2. The CDR3 spans 19 residues. Per germline, CDR1 SEHNR and CDR2 FQNEAQ (reference sequence). With V trimmed by 2 bases and J by 7 bases, 18 bases remained unmatched. DNA for the CDR3: TGTGCCAGCAGCTTACCGGGAAGTGGACTAGCGGGCCCCGGCGGGACCCAGTACTTC. It translates to CASSLPGSGLAGPGGTQYF.

This chain joins TRBV5-5 and TRBJ2-7; no clear D. V lost 5 bases to trimming and J lost 0 bases, with 12 bases between them. Germline CDR1 SGHKS, CDR2 YYEKEE (reference sequence). This CDR3 region has 14 residues. The CDR3 nucleotides are TGTGCCAGCAGGGCTCCGGAAGCCTCCTACGAGCAGTACTTC. This gives the protein CASRAPEASYEQYF.

The chain couples TRBV4-1 to TRBJ2-4; possible D gene TRBD2, 6 bases. Looked up from germline, CDR1 is MGHRA and CDR2 is YSYEKL. Trimming shortened V by 3 bases and J by 0 bases, and 15 bases separated the two germline ends. The CDR3 sequence is 17 residues long. CDR3 region: CASSHLGRDLAKNIQYF. The CDR3 DNA sequence: TGCGCCAGCAGCCACCTCGGACGGGACTTAGCCAAAAACATTCAGTACTTC.

The table lists this clonotype with many counts. V usage is TRBV6-2 or TRBV6-3 and J usage is TRBJ2-1, with 8 bases aligning to TRBD2. From germline, CDR1 is MNHEY and CDR2 SVGEGT. Trimming removed 5 bases from V and 4 bases from J; junction bases left unmatched: 7. This CDR3 contains 15 residues. The CDR3 DNA reads as TGTGCCAGCAGTGGAGGACTAGCAACTTACAATGAGCAGTTCTTC. Translation gives CASSGGLATYNEQFF.

CDR3 nucleotide sequence: TGTGCCAGCAGTGTAACAACTTATCAGCCCCAGCATTTT. Its translation is CASSVTTYQPQHF. This rearrangement joins TRBV6-2 or TRBV6-3 to TRBJ1-5; D not resolved. Trimming left V 5 bases short and J 5 bases short, with 10 bases between. Germline V gene data show CDR1 as MNHEY and CDR2 as SVGEGT. The CDR3 is 13 amino acids.

This clonotype was seen more than once but under ten times. This chain links TRBV24-1 with TRBJ2-6; D tentatively reads TRBD1 or TRBD2 (6 bases each). This CDR3 is built from 15 residues. V was cut by 4 bases and J by 4 bases, with 10 bases left in between. Germline CDR1 and CDR2: KGHDR and SFDVKD. The DNA for the CDR3 is TGTGCCACCAGTGACCCGGGGGCGGGGGCCAACGTCCTGACTTTC. Translation gives CATSDPGAGANVLTF.

This clonotype was observed a handful of times. The chain links TRBV28 to TRBJ2-1, with a weak D call TRBD2 (5 bases). The CDR3 runs to 16 residues. V was trimmed by 0 bases and J by 0 bases, leaving 9 bases between them. The germline V gene encodes CDR1 MDHEN and CDR2 SYDVKM. The DNA for the CDR3 is TGTGCCAGCAGTTTATGCTTGGACTGCTCCTACAATGAGCAGTTCTTC. This codes for CASSLCLDCSYNEQFF.

CDR3 in DNA: TGTGCCAGCAGTGACCCGAGCTCCTATAATTCACCCCTCCACTTT. Amino acid sequence: CASSDPSSYNSPLHF. This rearrangement joins TRBV6-5 to TRBJ1-6; D gene uncertain. This CDR3 region has 15 residues. The germline CDR1 and CDR2 sequences are MNHEY and SVGAGI. Trimming took 5 bases from V and 0 from J, leaving 8 bases between them.

The rearrangement joins TRBV6-5 to TRBJ2-2, with 10 bases aligning to TRBD2. From germline, CDR1 is MNHEY and CDR2 SVGAGI. Trimming removed 1 base from V and 4 bases from J; junction bases left unmatched: 3. This CDR3 spans 16 amino acids. CDR3 sequence reads: CASSYFASGSTGELFF. DNA for the CDR3: TGTGCCAGCAGTTACTTCGCTAGCGGGAGCACCGGGGAGCTGTTTTTT.

This clonotype was detected only a few times. The rearrangement uses TRBV7-9 and TRBJ2-1, with TRBD1 matching 8 bases. Germline loops: CDR1 SEHNR, CDR2 FQNEAQ (reference sequence). V lost 5 bases to trimming and J lost 5 bases; unmatched junction nucleotides: 8. The CDR3 contains 15 residues. The CDR3 is CASSGSRDRNNEQFF. The CDR3, as DNA: TGTGCCAGCAGCGGGTCCCGGGACAGGAACAATGAGCAGTTCTTC.

The chain is built from TRBV10-3 and TRBJ1-2; no clear D. Germline lookup yields CDR1 ENHRY and CDR2 SYGVKD. Trimming pared 8 bases from V and 0 bases from J, leaving 4 bases between. There are 11 residues in the CDR3. CDR3 DNA sequence: TGTGCCATCGATACTAACTATGGCTACACCTTC. Encoded protein: CAIDTNYGYTF.

The rearrangement joins TRBV25-1 to TRBJ2-7; 7 nucleotides match TRBD1. The CDR3 spans 13 residues. The germline gives CDR1 MGHDK, CDR2 SYGVNS. Losses at the gene ends were 3 bases for V and 6 bases for J; bases not matched to a gene: 5. CDR3 protein: CASSETGKSEQYF. In DNA, the CDR3 is TGTGCCAGCAGTGAGACAGGGAAGAGCGAGCAGTACTTC.

Remarks on this clonotype: At one boundary the junction diverges from the germline segment, which might be a read error. The V gene is TRBV29-1, the J gene TRBJ2-5; D could derive from TRBD1 or TRBD2 (7 bases each). The CDR3 spans 13 residues. Germline V lookup: CDR1 SQVTM, CDR2 ANQGSEA. CDR3 sequence (DNA): TGCAGGCTTATGACAGGGAGGGGCGAGACCCGGTACTTC. Translating it yields CRLMTGRGETRYF.

This clonotype was recorded many times. The V call is TRBV20-1, the J call TRBJ1-1, with TRBD1 as a possible D gene (5 bases). V was cut by 6 bases and J by 1 base, with 12 bases left in between. The CDR3 contains 13 residues. Germline V lookup: CDR1 DFQATT, CDR2 SNEGSKA (reference sequence). The CDR3 region has the DNA TGCAGTGCCCAAAGCGGACAGAACACTGAAGCTTTCTTT. Its protein product is CSAQSGQNTEAFF.